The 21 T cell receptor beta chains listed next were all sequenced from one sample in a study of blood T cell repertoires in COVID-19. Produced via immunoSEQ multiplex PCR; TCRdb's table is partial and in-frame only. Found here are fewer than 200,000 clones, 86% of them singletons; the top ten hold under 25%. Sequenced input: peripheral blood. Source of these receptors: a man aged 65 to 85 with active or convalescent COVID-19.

CDR3 nucleotide sequence: TGCGCCAGCAGTGGTCCGGGAGGCTACACCTTC. It yields the protein CASSGPGGYTF. The gene calls are TRBV10-1 and TRBJ1-2; D is uncertain. Germline CDR1 reads WNHNN; CDR2 reads SYGVQD (reference sequence). The CDR3 has 11 residues. Trimming pared 4 bases from V and 8 bases from J, leaving 8 bases between.

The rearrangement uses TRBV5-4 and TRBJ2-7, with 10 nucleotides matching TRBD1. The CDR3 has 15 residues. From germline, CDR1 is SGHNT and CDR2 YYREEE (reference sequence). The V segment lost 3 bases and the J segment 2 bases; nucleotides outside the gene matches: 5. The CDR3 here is CASSYRDRGPYEQYF. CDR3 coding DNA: TGTGCCAGCAGCTACCGGGACAGGGGACCCTACGAGCAGTACTTC.

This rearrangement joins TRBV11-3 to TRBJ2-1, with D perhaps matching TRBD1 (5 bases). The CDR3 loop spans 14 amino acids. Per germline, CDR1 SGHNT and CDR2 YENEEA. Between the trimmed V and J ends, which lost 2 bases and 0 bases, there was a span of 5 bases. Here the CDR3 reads CASSLQGSYNEQFF. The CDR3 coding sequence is TGTGCCAGCAGCTTACAGGGCTCCTACAATGAGCAGTTCTTC.

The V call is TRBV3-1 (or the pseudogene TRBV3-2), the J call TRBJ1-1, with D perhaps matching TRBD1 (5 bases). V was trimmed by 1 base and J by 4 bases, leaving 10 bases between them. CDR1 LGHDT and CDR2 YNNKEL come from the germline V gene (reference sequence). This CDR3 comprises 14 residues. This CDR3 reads CASSQAQGSTEAFF. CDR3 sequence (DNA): TGTGCCAGCAGCCAAGCGCAGGGAAGCACTGAAGCTTTCTTT.

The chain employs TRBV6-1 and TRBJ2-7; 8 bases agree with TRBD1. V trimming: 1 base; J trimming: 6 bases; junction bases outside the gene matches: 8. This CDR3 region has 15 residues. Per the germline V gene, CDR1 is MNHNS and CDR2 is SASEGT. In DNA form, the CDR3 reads TGTGCCAGCAGTGAAGGGACCGGGACAGGACCCGAGCAGTACTTC. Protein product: CASSEGTGTGPEQYF.

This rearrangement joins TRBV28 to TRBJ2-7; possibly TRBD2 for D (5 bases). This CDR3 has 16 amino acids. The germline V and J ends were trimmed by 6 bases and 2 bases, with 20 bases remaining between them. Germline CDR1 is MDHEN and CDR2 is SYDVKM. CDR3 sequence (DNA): TGTGCCAGCAGCTCCGGGATCCATTTACCCCCCTACGAGCAGTACTTC. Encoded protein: CASSSGIHLPPYEQYF. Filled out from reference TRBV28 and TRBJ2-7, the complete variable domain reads DVKVTQSSRYLVKRTGEKVFLECVQDMDHENMFWYRQDPGLGLRLIYFSYDVKMKEKGDIPEGYSVSREKKERFSLILESASTNQTSMYLCASSSGIHLPPYEQYFGPGTRLTVT.

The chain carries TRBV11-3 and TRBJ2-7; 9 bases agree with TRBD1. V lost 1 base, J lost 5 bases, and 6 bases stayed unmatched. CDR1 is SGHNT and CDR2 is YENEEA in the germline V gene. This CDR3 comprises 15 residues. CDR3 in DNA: TGTGCCAGCAGCTTAGCAGGACAGGGGAACAACGAGCAGTACTTC. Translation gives CASSLAGQGNNEQYF.

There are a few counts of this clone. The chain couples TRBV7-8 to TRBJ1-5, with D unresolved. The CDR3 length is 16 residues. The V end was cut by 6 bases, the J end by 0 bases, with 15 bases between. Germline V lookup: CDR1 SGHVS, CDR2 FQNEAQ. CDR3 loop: CASSQFTFGSNQPQHF. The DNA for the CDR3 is TGTGCCAGCAGTCAATTTACGTTCGGTAGCAATCAGCCCCAGCATTTT.

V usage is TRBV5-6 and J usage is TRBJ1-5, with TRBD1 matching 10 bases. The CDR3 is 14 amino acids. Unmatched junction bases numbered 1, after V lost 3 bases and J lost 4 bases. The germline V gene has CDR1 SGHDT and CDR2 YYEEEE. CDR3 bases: TGTGCCAGCAGCTGGACAGGGGGTAATCAGCCCCAGCATTTT. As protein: CASSWTGGNQPQHF.

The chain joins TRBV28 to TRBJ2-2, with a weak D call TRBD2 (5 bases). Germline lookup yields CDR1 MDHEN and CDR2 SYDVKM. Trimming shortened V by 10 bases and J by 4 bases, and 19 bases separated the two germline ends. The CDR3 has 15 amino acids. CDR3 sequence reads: CATDMARGLTGELFF. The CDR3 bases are TGTGCCACCGACATGGCCCGGGGTCTCACCGGGGAGCTGTTTTTT.

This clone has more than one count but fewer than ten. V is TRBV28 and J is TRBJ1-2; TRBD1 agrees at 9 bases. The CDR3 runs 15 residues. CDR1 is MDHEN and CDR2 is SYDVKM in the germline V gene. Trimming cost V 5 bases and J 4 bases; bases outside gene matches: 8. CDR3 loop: CASSLNRGLVYGYTF. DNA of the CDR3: TGTGCCAGCAGTCTCAACAGGGGGCTTGTCTATGGCTACACCTTC.

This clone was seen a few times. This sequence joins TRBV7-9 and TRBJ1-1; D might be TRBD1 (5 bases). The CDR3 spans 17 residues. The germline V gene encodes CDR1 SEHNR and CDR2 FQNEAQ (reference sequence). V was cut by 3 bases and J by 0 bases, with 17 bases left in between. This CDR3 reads CASSLTPTASMNTEAFF. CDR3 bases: TGTGCCAGCAGCTTGACCCCGACAGCTTCCATGAACACTGAAGCTTTCTTT.

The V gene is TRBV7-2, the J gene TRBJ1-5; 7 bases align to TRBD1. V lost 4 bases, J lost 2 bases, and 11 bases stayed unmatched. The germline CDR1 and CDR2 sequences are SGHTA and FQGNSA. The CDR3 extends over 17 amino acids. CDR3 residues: CASSSGSGTAGNQPQHF. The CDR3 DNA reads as TGTGCCAGCAGCTCGGGGTCCGGGACAGCGGGCAATCAGCCCCAGCATTTT.

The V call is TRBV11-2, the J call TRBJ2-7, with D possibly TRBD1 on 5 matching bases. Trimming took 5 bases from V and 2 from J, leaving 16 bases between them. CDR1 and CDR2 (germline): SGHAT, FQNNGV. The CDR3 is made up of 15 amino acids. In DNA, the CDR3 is TGTGCCAGCAGCCGTGCAAGGACGGACACCTACGAGCAGTACTTC. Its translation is CASSRARTDTYEQYF.

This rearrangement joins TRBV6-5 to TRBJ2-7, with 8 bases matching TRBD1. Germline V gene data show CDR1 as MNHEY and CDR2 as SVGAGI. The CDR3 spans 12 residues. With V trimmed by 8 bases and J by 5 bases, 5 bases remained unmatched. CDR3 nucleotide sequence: TGTGCCAGCCGGACAGGGAAACACGAGCAGTACTTC. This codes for CASRTGKHEQYF.

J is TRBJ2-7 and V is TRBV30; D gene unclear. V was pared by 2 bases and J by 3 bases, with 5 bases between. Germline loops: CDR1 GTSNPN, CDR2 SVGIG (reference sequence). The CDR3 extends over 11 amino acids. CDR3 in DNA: TGTGCCTGGAGTCAGTTCTACGAGCAGTACTTC. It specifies CAWSQFYEQYF.

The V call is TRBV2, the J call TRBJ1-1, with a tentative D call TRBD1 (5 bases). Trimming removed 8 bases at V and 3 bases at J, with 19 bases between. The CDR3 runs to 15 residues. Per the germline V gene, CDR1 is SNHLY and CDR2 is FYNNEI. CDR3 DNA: TGTGCCAGCGAGATCATGACAGCCACATACACTGAAGCTTTCTTT. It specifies CASEIMTATYTEAFF.

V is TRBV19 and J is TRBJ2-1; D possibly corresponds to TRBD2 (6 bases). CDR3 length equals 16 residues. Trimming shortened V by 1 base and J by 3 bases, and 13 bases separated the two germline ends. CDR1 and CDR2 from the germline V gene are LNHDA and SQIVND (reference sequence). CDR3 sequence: CASSIAAGRVYNEQFF. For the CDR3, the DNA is TGTGCCAGTAGTATAGCGGCGGGAAGAGTCTACAATGAGCAGTTCTTC.

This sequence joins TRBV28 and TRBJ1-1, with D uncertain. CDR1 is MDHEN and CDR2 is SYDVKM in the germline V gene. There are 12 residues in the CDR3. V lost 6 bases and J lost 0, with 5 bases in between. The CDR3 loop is CASRTLNTEAFF. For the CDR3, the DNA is TGTGCCAGCAGGACACTGAACACTGAAGCTTTCTTT.

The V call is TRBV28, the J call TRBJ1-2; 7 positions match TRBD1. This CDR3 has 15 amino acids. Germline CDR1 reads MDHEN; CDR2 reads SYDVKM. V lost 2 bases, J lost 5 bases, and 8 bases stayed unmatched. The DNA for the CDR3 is TGTGCCAGCAGTTTAACCAACACAGGGGTGTATGGCTACACCTTC. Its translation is CASSLTNTGVYGYTF.

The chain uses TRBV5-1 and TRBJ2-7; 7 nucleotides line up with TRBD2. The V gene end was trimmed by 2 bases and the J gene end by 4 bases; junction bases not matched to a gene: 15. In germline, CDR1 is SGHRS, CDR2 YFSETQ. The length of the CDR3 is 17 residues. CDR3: CASSFVGRRTRSYEQYF. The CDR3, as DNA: TGCGCCAGCAGCTTCGTCGGGCGCCGGACTAGATCATACGAGCAGTACTTC.